This is a list of T cell receptor beta chains from one sample in a study of regulatory T cells in long-lasting Graves disease. TCRdb recomputed calls from the multiplex PCR reads with MiXCR, one row per CDR3 protein. The data contain hundreds of thousands of distinct CDR3 sequences, more than 15% of them singletons. The source was peripheral blood mononuclear cells (PBMCs), collected at new diagnosis, from a patient treated with antithyroid drugs. Every receptor here comes from a female donor with Graves disease. CDR3s include the opening cysteine and the closing phenylalanine or tryptophan. The size field is filled for only some rows; it gives once, few, many or a size class.

J,size,V,CDR3
TRBJ2-7,few,TRBV10-3,CAISVYGQNYEQYF
TRBJ2-7,NA,TRBV29-1,CSVEINRGFSYEQYF
TRBJ2-7,many,TRBV6-8,CASSQWPQGKHLYEQYF
TRBJ2-7,many,TRBV20-1,CSARLPGIGAYEQYF
TRBJ2-2,NA,TRBV24-1,CATSDSGWGANTGELFF
TRBJ2-6,many,TRBV2,CASRSRGPSGANVLTF
TRBJ2-5,few,TRBV11-3,CASSLVAEGQETQYF
TRBJ2-3,few,TRBV16,CASSHGLAGVDTQYF
TRBJ2-5,NA,TRBV12-3/TRBV12-4,CASSLALAAEETQYF
TRBJ2-3,many,TRBV7-9,CASSFGGSTDTQYF
TRBJ1-1,NA,TRBV20-1,CSAGGPGTGMNTEAFF
TRBJ2-3,many,TRBV28,CASSSGLAGGPPDTQYF
TRBJ2-3,many,TRBV9,CASSVGMGTSGLKGTDTQYF
TRBJ2-7,many,TRBV5-1,CASSEAIAGHLSSYEQYF
TRBJ1-4,NA,TRBV6-2/TRBV6-3,CASLDRAKKLFF
TRBJ1-3,many,TRBV10-3,CAISPRTGSWNTIYF
TRBJ2-5,many,TRBV2,CASSRDIQETQYF
TRBJ2-7,many,TRBV18,CASSPPGVPGAYEQYF
TRBJ1-1,many,TRBV6-1,CATLLDRGNTEAFF
TRBJ2-7,many,TRBV28,CASSFPSGSYEQYF
TRBJ1-1,many,TRBV19,CASSTPTGSAFF
TRBJ2-1,many,TRBV6-1,CASRIPLSRYNEQFF
NA,NA,TRBV7-2,CASSLGLAGGDNEQFF
TRBJ1-2,many,TRBV11-3,CASSDRSNYGYTF
TRBJ1-6,many,TRBV19,CASSEPRFGINSPLHF
TRBJ1-4,many,TRBV24-1,CATRDRESEKLFF
TRBJ2-7,NA,TRBV27,CATRTPAERVHFYEQYF
TRBJ1-6,many,TRBV5-5,CASSLPAASPLHF
TRBJ1-2,many,TRBV12-3/TRBV12-4,CASRGTGEFYGYTF
TRBJ1-5,many,TRBV24-1,CATSETPGHGYNQPQHF
TRBJ2-1,many,TRBV12-3/TRBV12-4,CASSAARGNEQFF
TRBJ2-3,many,TRBV24-1,CATSDRGAGSDTQYF
TRBJ2-3,once,TRBV11-2,CASSFGGSDTQYF